Shown below are 5 T cell receptor beta chains from a single sample sequenced in a study of human T cells and chemical hapten exposure. As for time point: patch test 1, 2 weeks after DPC sensitization. Treatment noted: therapeutic diphenylcyclopropenone sensitization with weekly scalp DPC. A single record per CDR3 protein comes from TCRdb applying MiXCR to the RACE reads. The table lists some 350,000 distinct CDR3 sequences, roughly 6.9% of them singletons. This specimen was whole blood, taken in connection with sensitization to the hapten diphenylcyclopropenone (DPC). These receptors all stem from a woman aged 18 to 35 with alopecia areata. Some clones in this sample may be carry-over from other donors' samples.

This clonotype was seen at least ten times. J is TRBJ1-1 and V is TRBV11-1; D remains unclear. CDR1 SGHAT and CDR2 FQDESV come from the germline V gene (reference sequence). The CDR3 sequence is 16 residues long. Trimming left V 5 bases short and J 2 bases short, with 18 bases between. In DNA, the CDR3 is TGTGCCAGCAGCCGCGGCCTGACAAGCGTTAACACTGAAGCTTTCTTT. Translated: CASSRGLTSVNTEAFF.

V gene TRBV20-1 combines with J gene TRBJ1-5; 8 bases map to TRBD1. This CDR3 is built from 14 residues. V was pared by 3 bases and J by 6 bases, with 7 bases of the junction left unmatched. CDR1 and CDR2 from the germline V gene are DFQATT and SNEGSKA (reference sequence). Written as DNA, the CDR3 is TGCAGTGCTAGTGAACAGGGGGGACTTCAGCCCCAGCATTTT. It translates to CSASEQGGLQPQHF.

The V call is TRBV6-2 or TRBV6-3, the J call TRBJ1-3, with D uncertain. Trimming took off 6 bases at V and 11 bases at J, with 17 bases between the two ends. The CDR3 has 13 residues. The germline gives CDR1 MNHEY, CDR2 SVGEGT. CDR3 in amino acids: CASSPAAERAIYF. The CDR3 DNA reads as TGTGCCAGCAGCCCCGCGGCGGAAAGGGCCATATATTTT.

This clonotype came up a few times. The chain uses TRBV24-1 and TRBJ1-5; D unresolved. Germline values: CDR1 KGHDR, CDR2 SFDVKD. With 4 bases removed from V and 5 bases from J, the gap between germline ends came to 8 bases. The length of the CDR3 is 13 residues. CDR3 sequence (DNA): TGTGCCACCAGTGAAGGACCCGATCAGCCCCAGCATTTT. This sequence encodes CATSEGPDQPQHF.

This chain uses TRBV7-9 with TRBJ2-5, with D perhaps matching TRBD1 (6 bases). Germline-derived CDR1 and CDR2 are SEHNR and FQNEAQ (reference sequence). The CDR3 runs 14 residues. Trimming removed 5 bases from V and 5 bases from J, with 15 bases in between. Here the CDR3 reads CASSPMGRGETQYF. In DNA form, the CDR3 reads TGTGCCAGCAGCCCTATGGGCAGGGGCGAGACCCAGTACTTC.